This T cell receptor beta chain was sequenced for a study of CD8+ T cells in alopecia areata. Findings of the study overall: Clarity of TCR sharing across patients fell short of that in mice, possibly HLA-related.

Lesional scalp tissue (obtained by punch biopsy) and peripheral blood were collected from alopecia areata patients. Researchers picked out CD4+ and CD8+ T cells from PBMCs by sorting. This clone was counted many times. The antigen is unknown. Trimming removed 1 base from V and 2 bases from J, with 7 bases in between. The CDR3 is 14 amino acids. The germline V gene encodes CDR1 SGHTA and CDR2 FQGNSA. cDNA prepared by RNA extraction and subsequent reverse transcription served as the template for sequencing. Sequencing used immunoSEQ multiplex PCR; TCRdb keeps in-frame clones, though not all of them. In the table there are around 120,000 clones, roughly two fifths of which are singletons.

Sequencing input: CD4+ T cells sorted from blood. The V call is TRBV7-2, the J call TRBJ2-3, with unresolved D. The sequence was obtained from a human donor with alopecia areata. The CDR3 reads CASSLEGITDTQYF. The CDR3 region has the DNA TGTGCCAGCAGCTTAGAGGGAATCACAGATACGCAGTATTTT.